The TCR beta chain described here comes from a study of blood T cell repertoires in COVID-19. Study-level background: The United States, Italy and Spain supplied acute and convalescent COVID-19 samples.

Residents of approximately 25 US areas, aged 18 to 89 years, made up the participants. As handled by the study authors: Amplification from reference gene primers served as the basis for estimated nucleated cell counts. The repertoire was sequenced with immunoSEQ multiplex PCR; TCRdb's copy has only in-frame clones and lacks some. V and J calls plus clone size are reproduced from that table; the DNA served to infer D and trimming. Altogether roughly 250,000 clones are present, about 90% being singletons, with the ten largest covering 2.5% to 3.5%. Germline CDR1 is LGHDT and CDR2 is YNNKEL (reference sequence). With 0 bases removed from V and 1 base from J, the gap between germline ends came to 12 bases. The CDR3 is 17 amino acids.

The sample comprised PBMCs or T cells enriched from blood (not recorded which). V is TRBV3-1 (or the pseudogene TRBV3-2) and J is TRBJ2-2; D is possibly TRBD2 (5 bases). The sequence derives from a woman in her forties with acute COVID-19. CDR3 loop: CASSQDLRELNTGELFF. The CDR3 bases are TGTGCCAGCAGCCAAGATCTGAGGGAGCTGAACACCGGGGAGCTGTTTTTT.